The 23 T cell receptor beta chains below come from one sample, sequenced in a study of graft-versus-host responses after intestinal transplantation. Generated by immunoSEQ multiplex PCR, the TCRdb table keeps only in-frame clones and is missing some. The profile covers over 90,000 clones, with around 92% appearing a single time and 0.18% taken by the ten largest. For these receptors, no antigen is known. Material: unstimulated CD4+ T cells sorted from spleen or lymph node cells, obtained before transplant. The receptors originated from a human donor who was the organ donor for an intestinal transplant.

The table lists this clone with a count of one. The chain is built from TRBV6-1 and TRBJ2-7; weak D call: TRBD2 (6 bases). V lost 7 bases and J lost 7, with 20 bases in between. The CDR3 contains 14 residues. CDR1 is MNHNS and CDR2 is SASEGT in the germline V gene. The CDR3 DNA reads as TGTGCCAGCACGGTCCCACGGGACTCGGAGGAGCAGTACTTC. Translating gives CASTVPRDSEEQYF.

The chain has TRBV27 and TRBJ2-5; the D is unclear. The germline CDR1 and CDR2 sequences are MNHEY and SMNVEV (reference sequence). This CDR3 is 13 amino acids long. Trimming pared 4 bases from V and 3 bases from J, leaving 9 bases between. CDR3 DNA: TGTGCCAGCAGTTGGCGGATGAAAGAGACCCAGTACTTC. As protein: CASSWRMKETQYF.

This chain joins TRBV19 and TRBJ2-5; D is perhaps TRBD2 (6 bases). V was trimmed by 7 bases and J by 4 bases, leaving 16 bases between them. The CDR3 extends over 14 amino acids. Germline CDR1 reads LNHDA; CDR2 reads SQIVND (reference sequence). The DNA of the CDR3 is TGTGCCAGTACCTCGCGGGGCAGCAGAGAGACCCAGTACTTC. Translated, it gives CASTSRGSRETQYF.

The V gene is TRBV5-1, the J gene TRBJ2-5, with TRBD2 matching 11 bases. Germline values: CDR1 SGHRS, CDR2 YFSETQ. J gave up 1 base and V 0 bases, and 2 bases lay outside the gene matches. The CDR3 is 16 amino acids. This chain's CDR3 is CASSLGLAGGQETQYF. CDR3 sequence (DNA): TGCGCCAGCAGCTTGGGGCTAGCGGGGGGCCAAGAGACCCAGTACTTC.

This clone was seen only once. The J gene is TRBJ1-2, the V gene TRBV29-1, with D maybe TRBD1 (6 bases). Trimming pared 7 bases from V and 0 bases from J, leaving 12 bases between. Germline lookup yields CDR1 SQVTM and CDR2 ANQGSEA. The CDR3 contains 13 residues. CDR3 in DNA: TGCAGCGGCGGACAGAGTCCTAACTATGGCTACACCTTC. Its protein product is CSGGQSPNYGYTF. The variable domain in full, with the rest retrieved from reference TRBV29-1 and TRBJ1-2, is SAVISQKPSRDICQRGTSLTIQCQVDSQVTMMFWYRQQPGQSLTLIATANQGSEATYESGFVIDKFPISRPNLTFSTLTVSNMSPEDSSIYLCSGGQSPNYGYTFGSGTRLTVV.

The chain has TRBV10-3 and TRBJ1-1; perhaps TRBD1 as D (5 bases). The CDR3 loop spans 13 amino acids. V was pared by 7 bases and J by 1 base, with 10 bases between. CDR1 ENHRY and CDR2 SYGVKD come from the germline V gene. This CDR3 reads CAINRRGNTEAFF. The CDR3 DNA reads TGTGCCATCAACAGGAGGGGGAACACTGAAGCTTTCTTT.

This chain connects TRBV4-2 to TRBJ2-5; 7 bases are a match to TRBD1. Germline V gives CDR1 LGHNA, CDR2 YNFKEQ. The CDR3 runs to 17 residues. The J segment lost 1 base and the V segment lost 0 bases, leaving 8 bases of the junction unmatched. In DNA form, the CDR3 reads TGTGCCAGCAGCCAAGACCCGGGGACAGACCCCCAAGAGACCCAGTACTTC. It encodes CASSQDPGTDPQETQYF.

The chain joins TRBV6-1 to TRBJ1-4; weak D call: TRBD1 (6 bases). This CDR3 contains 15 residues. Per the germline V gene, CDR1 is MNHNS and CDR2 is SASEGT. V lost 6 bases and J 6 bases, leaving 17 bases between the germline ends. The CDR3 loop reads CASRGGTLGDEKLFF. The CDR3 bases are TGTGCCAGCAGGGGGGGGACACTAGGAGATGAAAAACTGTTTTTT.

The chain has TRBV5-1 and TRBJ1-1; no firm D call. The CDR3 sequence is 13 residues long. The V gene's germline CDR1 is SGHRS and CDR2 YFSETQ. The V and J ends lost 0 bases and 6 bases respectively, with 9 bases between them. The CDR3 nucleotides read TGCGCCAGCAGCTTGGACAGTTCGTCTGAAGCTTTCTTT. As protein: CASSLDSSSEAFF.

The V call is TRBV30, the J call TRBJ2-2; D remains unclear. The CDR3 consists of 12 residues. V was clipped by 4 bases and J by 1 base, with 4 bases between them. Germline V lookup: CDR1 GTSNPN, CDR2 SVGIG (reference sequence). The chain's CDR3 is CAWNGNTGELFF. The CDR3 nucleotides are TGTGCCTGGAACGGGAACACCGGGGAGCTGTTTTTT. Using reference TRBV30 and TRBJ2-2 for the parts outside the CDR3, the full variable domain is SQTIHQWPATLVQPVGSPLSLECTVEGTSNPNLYWYRQAAGRGLQLLFYSVGIGQISSEVPQNLSASRPQDRQFILSSKKLLLSDSGFYLCAWNGNTGELFFGEGSRLTVL.

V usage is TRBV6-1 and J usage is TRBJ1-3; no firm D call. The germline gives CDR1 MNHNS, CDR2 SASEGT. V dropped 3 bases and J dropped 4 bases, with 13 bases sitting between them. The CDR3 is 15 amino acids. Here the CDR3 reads CASSETGVRGNTIYF. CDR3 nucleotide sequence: TGTGCCAGCAGTGAGACGGGTGTGAGGGGAAACACCATATATTTT.

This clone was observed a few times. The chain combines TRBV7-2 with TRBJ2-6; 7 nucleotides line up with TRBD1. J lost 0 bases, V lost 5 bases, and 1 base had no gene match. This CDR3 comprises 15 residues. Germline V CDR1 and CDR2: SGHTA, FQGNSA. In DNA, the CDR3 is TGTGCCAGCAGCCAGGGGGTCTCTGGGGCCAACGTCCTGACTTTC. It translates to CASSQGVSGANVLTF.

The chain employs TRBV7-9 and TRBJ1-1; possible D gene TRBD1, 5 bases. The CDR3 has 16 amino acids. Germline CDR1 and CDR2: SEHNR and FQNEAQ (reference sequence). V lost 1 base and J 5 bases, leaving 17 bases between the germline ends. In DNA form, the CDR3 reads TGTGCCAGCAGCTTAGAGGTCGGCCTAAGGGGAACTGAAGCTTTCTTT. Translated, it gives CASSLEVGLRGTEAFF.

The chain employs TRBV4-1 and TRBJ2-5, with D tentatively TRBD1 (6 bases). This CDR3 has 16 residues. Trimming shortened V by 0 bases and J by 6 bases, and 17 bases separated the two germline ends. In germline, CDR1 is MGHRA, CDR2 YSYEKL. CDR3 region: CASSQDRGTGSKTQYF. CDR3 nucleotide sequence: TGCGCCAGCAGCCAAGATAGGGGAACAGGGAGTAAGACCCAGTACTTC.

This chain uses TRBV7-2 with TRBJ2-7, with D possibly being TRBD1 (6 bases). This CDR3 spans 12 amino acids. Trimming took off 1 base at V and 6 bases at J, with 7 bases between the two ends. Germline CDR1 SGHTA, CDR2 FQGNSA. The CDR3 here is CASSLEQGEQYF. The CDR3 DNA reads TGTGCCAGCAGCTTAGAACAGGGCGAGCAGTACTTC.

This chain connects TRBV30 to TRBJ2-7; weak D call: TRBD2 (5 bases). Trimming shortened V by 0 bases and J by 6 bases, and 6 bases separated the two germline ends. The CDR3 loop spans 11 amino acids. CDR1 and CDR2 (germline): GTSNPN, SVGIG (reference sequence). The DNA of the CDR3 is TGTGCCTGGAGTGTCGGAGGCGAGCAGTACTTC. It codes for CAWSVGGEQYF.

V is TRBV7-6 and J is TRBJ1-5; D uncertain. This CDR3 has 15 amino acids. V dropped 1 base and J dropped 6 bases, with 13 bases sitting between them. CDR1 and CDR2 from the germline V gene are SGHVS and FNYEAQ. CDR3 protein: CASSLGSGPGQPQHF. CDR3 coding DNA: TGTGCCAGCAGCTTAGGGTCAGGTCCCGGTCAGCCCCAGCATTTT.

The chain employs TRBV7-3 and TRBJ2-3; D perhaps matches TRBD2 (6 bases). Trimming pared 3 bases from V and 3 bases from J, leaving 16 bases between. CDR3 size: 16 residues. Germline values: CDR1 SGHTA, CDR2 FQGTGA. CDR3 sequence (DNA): TGTGCCAGCAGCTTGACCGGGACGGCGGGGACAGATACGCAGTATTTT. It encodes CASSLTGTAGTDTQYF.

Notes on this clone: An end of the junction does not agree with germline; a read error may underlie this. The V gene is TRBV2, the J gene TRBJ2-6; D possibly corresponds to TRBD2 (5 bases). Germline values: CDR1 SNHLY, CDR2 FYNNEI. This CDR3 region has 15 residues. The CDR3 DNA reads TGTGTCAGCAGTGCGGGCGGGTCTGGGGCCAACGTCCTGACTTTC. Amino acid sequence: CVSSAGGSGANVLTF.

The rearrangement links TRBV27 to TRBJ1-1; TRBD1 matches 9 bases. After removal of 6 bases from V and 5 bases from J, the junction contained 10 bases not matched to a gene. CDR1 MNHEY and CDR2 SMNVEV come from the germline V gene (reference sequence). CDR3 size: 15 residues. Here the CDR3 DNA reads TGTGCCAGCAGGGGCGGACAGGGGAGGAGAACTGAAGCTTTCTTT. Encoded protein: CASRGGQGRRTEAFF.

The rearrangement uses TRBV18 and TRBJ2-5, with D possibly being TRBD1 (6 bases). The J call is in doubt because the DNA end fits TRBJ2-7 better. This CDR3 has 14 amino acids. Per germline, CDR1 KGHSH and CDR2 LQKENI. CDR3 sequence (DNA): TGTGCCAGCTCACCACAGCAGGGGAGCTACGAGCAGTACTTC. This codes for CASSPQQGSYEQYF.

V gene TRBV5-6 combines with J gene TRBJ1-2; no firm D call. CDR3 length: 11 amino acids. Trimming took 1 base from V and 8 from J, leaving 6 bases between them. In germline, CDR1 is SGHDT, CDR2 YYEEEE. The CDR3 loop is CASSLLEGYTF. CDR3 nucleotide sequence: TGTGCCAGCAGCTTGCTGGAGGGCTACACCTTC. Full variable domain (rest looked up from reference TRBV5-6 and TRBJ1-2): DAGVTQSPTHLIKTRGQQVTLRCSPKSGHDTVSWYQQALGQGPQFIFQYYEEEERQRGNFPDRFSGHQFPNYSSELNVNALLLGDSALYLCASSLLEGYTFGSGTRLTVV.

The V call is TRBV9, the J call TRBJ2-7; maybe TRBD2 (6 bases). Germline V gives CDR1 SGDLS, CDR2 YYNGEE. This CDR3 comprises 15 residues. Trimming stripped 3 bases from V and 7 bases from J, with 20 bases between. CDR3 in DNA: TGTGCCAGCAGCGACGCCGGGAGCGGCGTTGGGGAGCAGTACTTC. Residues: CASSDAGSGVGEQYF.